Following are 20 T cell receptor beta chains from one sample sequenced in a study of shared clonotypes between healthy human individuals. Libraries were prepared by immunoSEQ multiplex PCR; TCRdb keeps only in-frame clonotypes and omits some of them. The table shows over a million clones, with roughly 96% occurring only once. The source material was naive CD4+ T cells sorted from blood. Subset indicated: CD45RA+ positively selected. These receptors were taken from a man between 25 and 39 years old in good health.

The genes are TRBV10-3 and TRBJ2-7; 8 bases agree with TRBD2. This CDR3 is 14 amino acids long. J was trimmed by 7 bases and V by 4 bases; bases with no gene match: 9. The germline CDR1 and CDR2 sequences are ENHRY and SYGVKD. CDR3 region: CAISARGVEWEQYF. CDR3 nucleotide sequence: TGTGCCATCAGTGCGCGGGGGGTTGAATGGGAGCAGTACTTC.

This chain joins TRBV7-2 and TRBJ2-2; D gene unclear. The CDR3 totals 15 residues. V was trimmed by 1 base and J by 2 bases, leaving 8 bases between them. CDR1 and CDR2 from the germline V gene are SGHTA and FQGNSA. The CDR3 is CASSLGLINTGELFF. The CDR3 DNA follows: TGTGCCAGCAGCTTAGGACTTATAAACACCGGGGAGCTGTTTTTT.

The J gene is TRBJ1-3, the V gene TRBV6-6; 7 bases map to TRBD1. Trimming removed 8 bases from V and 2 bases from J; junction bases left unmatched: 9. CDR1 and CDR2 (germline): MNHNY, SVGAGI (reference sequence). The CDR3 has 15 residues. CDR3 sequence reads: CASLRPGQPGNTIYF. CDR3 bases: TGTGCCAGCCTAAGACCGGGACAGCCTGGAAACACCATATATTTT.

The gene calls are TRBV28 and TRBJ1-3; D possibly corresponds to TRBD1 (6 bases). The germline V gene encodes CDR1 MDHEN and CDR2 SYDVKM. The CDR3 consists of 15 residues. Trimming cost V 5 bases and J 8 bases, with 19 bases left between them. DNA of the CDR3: TGTGCCAGCAGTCCACAGACAGGAATAGGGGACACCATATATTTT. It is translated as CASSPQTGIGDTIYF.

CDR3 residues: CASSRTSGSGDTQYF. The CDR3 coding sequence is TGTGCCAGCAGCCGAACTAGCGGTTCAGGCGATACGCAGTATTTT. The chain combines TRBV7-2 with TRBJ2-3; TRBD2 matches at 8 bases. The V segment lost 5 bases and the J segment 6 bases; nucleotides outside the gene matches: 10. The CDR3 runs 15 residues. Per germline, CDR1 SGHTA and CDR2 FQGNSA.

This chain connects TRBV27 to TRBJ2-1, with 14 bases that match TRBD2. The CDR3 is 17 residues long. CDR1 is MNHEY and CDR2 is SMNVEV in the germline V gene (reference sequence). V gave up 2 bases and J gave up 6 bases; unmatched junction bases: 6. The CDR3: CASSLRGLAGVPNEQFF. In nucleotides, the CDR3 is TGTGCCAGCAGTTTAAGGGGACTAGCGGGAGTACCCAATGAGCAGTTCTTC.

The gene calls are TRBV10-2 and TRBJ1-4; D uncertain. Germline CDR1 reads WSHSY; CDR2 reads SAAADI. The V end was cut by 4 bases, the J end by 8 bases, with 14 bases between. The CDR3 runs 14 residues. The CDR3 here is CASSAWGKGEKLFF. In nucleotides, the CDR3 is TGCGCCAGCAGTGCATGGGGAAAAGGCGAAAAACTGTTTTTT.

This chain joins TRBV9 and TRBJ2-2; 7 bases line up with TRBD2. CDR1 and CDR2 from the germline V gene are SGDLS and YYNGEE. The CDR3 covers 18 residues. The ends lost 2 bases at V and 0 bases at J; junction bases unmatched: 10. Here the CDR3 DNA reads TGTGCCAGCAGCGTTGGTACAGCGGGATACTCGAACACCGGGGAGCTGTTTTTT. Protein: CASSVGTAGYSNTGELFF.

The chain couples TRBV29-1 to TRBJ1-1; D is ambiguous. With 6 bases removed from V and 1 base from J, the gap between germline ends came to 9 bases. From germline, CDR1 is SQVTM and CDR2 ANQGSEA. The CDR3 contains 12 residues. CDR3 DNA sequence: TGCAGCGTAGAACAGAGGAACACTGAAGCTTTCTTT. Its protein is CSVEQRNTEAFF.

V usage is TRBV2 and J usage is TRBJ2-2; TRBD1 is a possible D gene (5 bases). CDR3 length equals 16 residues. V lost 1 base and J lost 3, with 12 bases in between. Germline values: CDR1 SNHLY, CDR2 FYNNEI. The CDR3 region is CASSEGGRVHTGELFF. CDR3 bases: TGTGCCAGCAGTGAAGGTGGCAGGGTGCACACCGGGGAGCTGTTTTTT.

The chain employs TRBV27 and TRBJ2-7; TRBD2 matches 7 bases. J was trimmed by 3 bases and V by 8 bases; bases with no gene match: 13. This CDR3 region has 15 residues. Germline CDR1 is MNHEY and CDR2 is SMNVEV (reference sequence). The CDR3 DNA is TGTGCCAGCTTTTTCAGACTAGCATCTCACTACGAGCAGTACTTC. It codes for CASFFRLASHYEQYF.

The CDR3 nucleotides read TGTGCCAGCAGCCCCCTCCTCGGACGAGGAAGGTACGAGCAGTACTTC. It is translated as CASSPLLGRGRYEQYF. The rearrangement links TRBV11-2 to TRBJ2-7; D is uncertain. The CDR3 is 16 residues long. Germline V gene lookup returns CDR1 SGHAT and CDR2 FQNNGV. V shed 5 bases and J shed 4 bases, with 21 bases lying between them. The whole variable domain, filled in from reference TRBV11-2 and TRBJ2-7, reads EAGVAQSPRYKIIEKRQSVAFWCNPISGHATLYWYQQILGQGPKLLIQFQNNGVVDDSQLPKDRFSAERLKGVDSTLKIQPAKLEDSAVYLCASSPLLGRGRYEQYFGPGTRLTVT.

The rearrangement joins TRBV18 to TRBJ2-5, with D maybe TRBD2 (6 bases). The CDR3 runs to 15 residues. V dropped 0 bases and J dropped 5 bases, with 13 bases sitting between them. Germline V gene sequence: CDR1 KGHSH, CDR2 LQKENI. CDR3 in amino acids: CASSPPGGREETQYF. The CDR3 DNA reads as TGTGCCAGCTCACCACCGGGGGGTCGCGAGGAGACCCAGTACTTC.

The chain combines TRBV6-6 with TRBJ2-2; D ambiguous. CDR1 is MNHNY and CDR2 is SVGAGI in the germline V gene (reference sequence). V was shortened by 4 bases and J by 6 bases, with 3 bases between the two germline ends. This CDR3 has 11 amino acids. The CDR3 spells CASSWAGELFF. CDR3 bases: TGTGCCAGCAGTTGGGCCGGGGAGCTGTTTTTT.

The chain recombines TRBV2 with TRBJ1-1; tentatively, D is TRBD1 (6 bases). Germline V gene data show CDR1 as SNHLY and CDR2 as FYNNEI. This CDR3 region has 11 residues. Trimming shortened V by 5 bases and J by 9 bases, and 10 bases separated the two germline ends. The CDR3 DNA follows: TGTGCCAGCAGTTCCGGGACAAAAGCTTTCTTT. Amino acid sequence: CASSSGTKAFF.

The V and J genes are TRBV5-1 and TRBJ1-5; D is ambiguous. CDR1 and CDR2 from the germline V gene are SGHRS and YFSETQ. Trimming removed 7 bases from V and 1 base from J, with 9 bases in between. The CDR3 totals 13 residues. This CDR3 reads CASEDGSNQPQHF. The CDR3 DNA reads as TGCGCCAGCGAAGACGGGAGCAATCAGCCCCAGCATTTT.

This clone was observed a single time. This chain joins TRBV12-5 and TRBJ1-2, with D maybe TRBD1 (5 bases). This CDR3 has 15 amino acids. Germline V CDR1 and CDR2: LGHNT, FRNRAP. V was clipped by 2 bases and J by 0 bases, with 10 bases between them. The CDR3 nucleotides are TGTGCTAGTGGTTTGACGACAGCAGCTAACTATGGCTACACCTTC. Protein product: CASGLTTAANYGYTF.

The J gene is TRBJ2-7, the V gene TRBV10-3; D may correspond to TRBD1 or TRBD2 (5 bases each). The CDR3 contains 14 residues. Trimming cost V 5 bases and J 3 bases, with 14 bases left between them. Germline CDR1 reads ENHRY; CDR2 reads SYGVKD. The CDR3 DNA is TGTGCCATCAGTCCGGGACCCGGCTACTACGAGCAGTACTTC. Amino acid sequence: CAISPGPGYYEQYF.

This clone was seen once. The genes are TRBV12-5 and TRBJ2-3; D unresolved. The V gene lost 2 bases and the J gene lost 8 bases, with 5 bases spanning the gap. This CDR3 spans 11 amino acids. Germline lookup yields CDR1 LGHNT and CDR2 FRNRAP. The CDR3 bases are TGTGCTAGTGGTTTGTCGGGTACGCAGTATTTT. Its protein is CASGLSGTQYF.

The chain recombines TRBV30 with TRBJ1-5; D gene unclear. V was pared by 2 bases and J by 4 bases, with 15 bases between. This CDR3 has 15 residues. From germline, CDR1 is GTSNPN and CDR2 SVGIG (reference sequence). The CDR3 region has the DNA TGTGCCTGGAGTCGAGGTCACGTCAGTAATCAGCCCCAGCATTTT. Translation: CAWSRGHVSNQPQHF.